The present T cell receptor beta chain was sequenced within a study of T cells in Graves' hyperthyroidism and ophthalmopathy. Notes on this clonotype: The antigen is unknown.

The study's findings and limits: Blood also contained most expanded thyroid clonotypes above 0.001.

The PBMCs studied were ones that came from about 10 ml fresh peripheral blood. V gave up 3 bases and J gave up 4 bases, with 15 bases separating them. The CDR3 spans 15 residues. Germline V CDR1 and CDR2: SGHAT, FQNNGV. There were TCR beta CDR3 regions amplified from RNA transcripts. Initially, a first-round RT-PCR of the TCR CDR3 employed the HTBI primer set. TCRdb used MiXCR to reprocess the multiplex PCR reads, holding one entry per CDR3 protein. The sample carries hundreds of thousands of distinct CDR3 sequences, about 18% recorded once. The sequence was obtained from a young woman with Graves' hyperthyroidism. Sequences were obtained from blood. The gene calls are TRBV11-2 and TRBJ1-2; weak D call: TRBD1 (5 bases). The CDR3 reads CASSLGHSNPYGYTF. In nucleotides, the CDR3 is TGTGCCAGCAGCTTGGGGCATAGCAACCCCTATGGCTACACCTTC.